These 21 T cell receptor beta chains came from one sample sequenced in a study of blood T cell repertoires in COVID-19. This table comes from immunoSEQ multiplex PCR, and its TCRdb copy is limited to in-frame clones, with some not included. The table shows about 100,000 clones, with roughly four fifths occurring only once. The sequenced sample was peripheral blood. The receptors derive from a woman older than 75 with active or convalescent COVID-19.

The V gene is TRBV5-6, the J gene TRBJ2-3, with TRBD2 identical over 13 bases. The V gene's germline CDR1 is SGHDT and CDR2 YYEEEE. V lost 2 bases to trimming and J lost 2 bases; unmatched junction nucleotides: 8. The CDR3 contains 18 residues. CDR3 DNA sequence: TGTGCCAGCAGCTTCCTACCGGGACTAGCGGGGAACACAGATACGCAGTATTTT. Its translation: CASSFLPGLAGNTDTQYF.

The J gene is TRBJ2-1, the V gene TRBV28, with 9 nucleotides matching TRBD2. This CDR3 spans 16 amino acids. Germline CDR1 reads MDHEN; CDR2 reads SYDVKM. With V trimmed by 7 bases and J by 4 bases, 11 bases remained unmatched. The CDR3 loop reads CASIFAGGRSYNEQFF. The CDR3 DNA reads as TGTGCCAGCATTTTTGCGGGGGGGCGTTCGTACAATGAGCAGTTCTTC.

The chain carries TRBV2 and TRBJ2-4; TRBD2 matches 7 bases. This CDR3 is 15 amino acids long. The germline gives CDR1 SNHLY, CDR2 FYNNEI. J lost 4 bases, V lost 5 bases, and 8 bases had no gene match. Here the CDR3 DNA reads TGTGCCAGCAGTTCAGAGCGGGGTGTAAAAAACATTCAGTACTTC. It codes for CASSSERGVKNIQYF.

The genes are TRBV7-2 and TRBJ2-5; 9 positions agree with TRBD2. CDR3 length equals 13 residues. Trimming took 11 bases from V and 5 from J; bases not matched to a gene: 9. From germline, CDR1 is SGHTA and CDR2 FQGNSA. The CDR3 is CAAGGRGRETQYF. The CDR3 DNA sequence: TGTGCCGCAGGCGGGAGGGGGCGGGAGACCCAGTACTTC.

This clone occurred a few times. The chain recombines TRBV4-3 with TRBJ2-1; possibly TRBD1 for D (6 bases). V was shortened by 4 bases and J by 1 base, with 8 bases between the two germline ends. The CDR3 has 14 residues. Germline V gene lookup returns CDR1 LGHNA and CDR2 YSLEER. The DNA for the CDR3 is TGCGCCAGCAGCCGAGGACAGTCCTACAATGAGCAGTTCTTC. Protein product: CASSRGQSYNEQFF.

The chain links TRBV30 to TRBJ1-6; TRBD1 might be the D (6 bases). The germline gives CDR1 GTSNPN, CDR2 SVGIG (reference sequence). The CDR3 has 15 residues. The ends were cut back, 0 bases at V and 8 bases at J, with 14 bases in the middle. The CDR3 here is CAWSVLTGYHSPLHF. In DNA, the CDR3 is TGTGCCTGGAGTGTACTGACAGGTTACCATTCACCCCTCCACTTT. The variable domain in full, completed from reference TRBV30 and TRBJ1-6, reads SQTIHQWPATLVQPVGSPLSLECTVEGTSNPNLYWYRQAAGRGLQLLFYSVGIGQISSEVPQNLSASRPQDRQFILSSKKLLLSDSGFYLCAWSVLTGYHSPLHFGNGTRLTVT.

CDR3 region: CASSLDITDTQYF. CDR3 nucleotides: TGTGCCAGCAGCTTAGATATCACAGATACGCAGTATTTT. The chain links TRBV7-8 to TRBJ2-3; D gene unclear. V was pared by 1 base and J by 2 bases, with 4 bases between. CDR1 and CDR2 (germline): SGHVS, FQNEAQ. The CDR3 contains 13 residues.

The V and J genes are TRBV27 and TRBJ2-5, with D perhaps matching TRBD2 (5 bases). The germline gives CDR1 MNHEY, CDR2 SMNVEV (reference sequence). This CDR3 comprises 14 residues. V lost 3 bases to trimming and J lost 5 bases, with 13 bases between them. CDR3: CASSLEKRGETQYF. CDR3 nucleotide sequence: TGTGCCAGCAGTTTGGAGAAAAGAGGGGAGACCCAGTACTTC.

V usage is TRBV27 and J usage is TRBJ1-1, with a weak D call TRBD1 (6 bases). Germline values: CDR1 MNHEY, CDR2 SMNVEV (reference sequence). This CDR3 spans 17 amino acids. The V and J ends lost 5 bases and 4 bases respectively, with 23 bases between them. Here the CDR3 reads CASSTYRTAIMSTEAFF. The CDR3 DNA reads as TGTGCCAGCAGTACATACAGGACAGCTATCATGTCCACTGAAGCTTTCTTT.

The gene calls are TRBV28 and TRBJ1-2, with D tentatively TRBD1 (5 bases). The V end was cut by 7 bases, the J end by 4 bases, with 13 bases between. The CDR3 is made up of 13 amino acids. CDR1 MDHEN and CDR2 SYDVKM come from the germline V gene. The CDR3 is CASTLGPSYGYTF. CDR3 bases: TGTGCCAGCACTTTGGGGCCCTCCTATGGCTACACCTTC.

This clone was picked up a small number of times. CDR3 sequence reads: CASSAEGGTDTQYF. The CDR3 DNA follows: TGTGCCAGCAGTGCGGAGGGTGGCACAGATACGCAGTATTTT. This rearrangement joins TRBV2 to TRBJ2-3; TRBD2 might be the D (6 bases). CDR1 and CDR2 (germline): SNHLY, FYNNEI. The V and J ends lost 4 bases and 1 base respectively, with 9 bases between them. The CDR3 has 14 amino acids.

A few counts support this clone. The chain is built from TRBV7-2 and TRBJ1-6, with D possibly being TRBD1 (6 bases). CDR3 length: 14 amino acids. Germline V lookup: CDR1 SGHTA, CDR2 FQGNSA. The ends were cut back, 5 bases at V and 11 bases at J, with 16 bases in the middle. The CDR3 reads CASSPILQGPPLHF. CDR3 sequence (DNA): TGTGCCAGCAGCCCGATCTTACAGGGTCCACCCCTCCACTTT.

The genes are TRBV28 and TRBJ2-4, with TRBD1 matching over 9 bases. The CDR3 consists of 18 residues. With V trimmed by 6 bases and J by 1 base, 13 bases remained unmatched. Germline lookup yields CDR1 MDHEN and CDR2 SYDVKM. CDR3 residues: CASSTDSGQGTAKNIQYF. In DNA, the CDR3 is TGTGCCAGCAGCACCGATTCGGGACAGGGTACCGCCAAAAACATTCAGTACTTC.

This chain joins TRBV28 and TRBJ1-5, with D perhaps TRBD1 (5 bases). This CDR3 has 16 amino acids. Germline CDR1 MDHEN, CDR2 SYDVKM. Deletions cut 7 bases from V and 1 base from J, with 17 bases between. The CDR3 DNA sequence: TGTGCCAGCACCGTAGGTGCAGGGCGCAGCAATCAGCCCCAGCATTTT. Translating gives CASTVGAGRSNQPQHF.

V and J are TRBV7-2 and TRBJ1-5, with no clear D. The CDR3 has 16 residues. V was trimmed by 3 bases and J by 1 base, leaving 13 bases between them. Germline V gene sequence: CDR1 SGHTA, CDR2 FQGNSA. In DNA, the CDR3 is TGTGCCAGCAGCTTGACCGGGGTACAAAGCAATCAGCCCCAGCATTTT. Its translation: CASSLTGVQSNQPQHF.

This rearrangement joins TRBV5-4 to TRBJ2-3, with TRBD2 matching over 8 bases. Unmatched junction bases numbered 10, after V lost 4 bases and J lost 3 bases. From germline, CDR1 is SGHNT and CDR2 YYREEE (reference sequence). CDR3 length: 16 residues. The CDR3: CASSLPSGGGTDTQYF. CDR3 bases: TGTGCCAGCAGCCTCCCCAGCGGGGGAGGGACAGATACGCAGTATTTT.

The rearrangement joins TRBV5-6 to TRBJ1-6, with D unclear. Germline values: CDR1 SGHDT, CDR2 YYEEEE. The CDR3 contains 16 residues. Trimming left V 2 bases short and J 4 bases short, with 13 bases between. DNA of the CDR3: TGTGCCAGCAGCTTTAGGACGGGAAAATATAATTCACCCCTCCACTTT. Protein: CASSFRTGKYNSPLHF. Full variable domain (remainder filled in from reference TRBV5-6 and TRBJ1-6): DAGVTQSPTHLIKTRGQQVTLRCSPKSGHDTVSWYQQALGQGPQFIFQYYEEEERQRGNFPDRFSGHQFPNYSSELNVNALLLGDSALYLCASSFRTGKYNSPLHFGNGTRLTVT.

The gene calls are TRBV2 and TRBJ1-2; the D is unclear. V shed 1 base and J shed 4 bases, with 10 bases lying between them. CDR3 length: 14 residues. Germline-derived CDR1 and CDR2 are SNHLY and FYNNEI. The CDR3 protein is CASSEGGISYGYTF. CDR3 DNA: TGTGCCAGCAGTGAAGGCGGGATTTCCTATGGCTACACCTTC.

The DNA for the CDR3 is TGTGCCAGCAGTTTCCCAGGGGTTCGGGGCACTGAAGCTTTCTTT. It yields the protein CASSFPGVRGTEAFF. The rearrangement links TRBV27 to TRBJ1-1; the D gene is possibly TRBD1 (6 bases). V lost 3 bases and J 4 bases, leaving 15 bases between the germline ends. In germline, CDR1 is MNHEY, CDR2 SMNVEV (reference sequence). The CDR3 runs to 15 residues.

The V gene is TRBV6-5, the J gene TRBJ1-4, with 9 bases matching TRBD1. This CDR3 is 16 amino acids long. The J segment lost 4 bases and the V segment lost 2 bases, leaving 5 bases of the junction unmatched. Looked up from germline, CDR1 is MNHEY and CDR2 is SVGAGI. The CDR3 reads CASSYTGTGNNEKLFF. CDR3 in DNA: TGTGCCAGCAGTTACACGGGGACAGGGAATAATGAAAAACTGTTTTTT.

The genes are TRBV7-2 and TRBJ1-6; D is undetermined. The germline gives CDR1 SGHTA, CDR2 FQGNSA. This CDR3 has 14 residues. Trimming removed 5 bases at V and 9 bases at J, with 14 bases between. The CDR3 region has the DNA TGTGCCAGCAGCCCTGCCGAACGAGGTTCACCCCTCCACTTT. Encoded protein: CASSPAERGSPLHF.